Below are 23 T cell receptor beta chains sequenced from a single sample in a study of PD-1 blockade in classical Hodgkin lymphoma (dated by TCRdb to 2018 to 2021). The time point label, as the study defines it: cycle 4 day 1 (C4D1), after 5 to 7 weeks of nivolumab. Every trial patient had relapsed following autologous stem cell transplantation, and prior brentuximab vedotin exposure was what differed among cohorts A, B and C. Using a Miltenyi CD8+ T cell isolation kit, CD8+ T cells were purified from thawed PBMCs through magnetic negative selection. The library was made by the immunoSEQ multiplex PCR assay. What TCRdb holds here is the immuneACCESS table cut down to in-frame rearrangements. Part of the clones is not present; checked against another copy, under half of the missing clones reflect an unresolved V gene, and the others are unexplained. Present in this sample are about 9,900 clones, 74% of which were seen just once. The ten largest clonotypes hold about a tenth of the sample.

This material consisted of CD8+ T cells from blood, taken before the fourth cycle of nivolumab. The receptors derive from a human donor with classical Hodgkin lymphoma.

V gene TRBV5-4 combines with J gene TRBJ2-5, with 13 nucleotides matching TRBD2. This CDR3 region has 16 residues. V shed 4 bases and J 5 bases; nucleotides not matched to a gene: 8. CDR1 and CDR2 from the germline V gene are SGHNT and YYREEE (reference sequence). For the CDR3, the DNA is TGTGCCAGCAGCGCGGGACTAGCGGGGAGGGGGGAGACCCAGTACTTC. Its translation is CASSAGLAGRGETQYF. Full variable domain (remainder filled in from reference TRBV5-4 and TRBJ2-5): ETGVTQSPTHLIKTRGQQVTLRCSSQSGHNTVSWYQQALGQGPQFIFQYYREEENGRGNFPPRFSGLQFPNYSSELNVNALELDDSALYLCASSAGLAGRGETQYFGPGTRLLVL.

In this sample, this clone turned up once. CDR3 protein: CSVEDQRGGQFF. Written as DNA, the CDR3 is TGCAGCGTTGAAGATCAGCGGGGTGGGCAGTTCTTC. The genes are TRBV29-1 and TRBJ2-1; 7 bases agree with TRBD2. In germline, CDR1 is SQVTM, CDR2 ANQGSEA. The J segment lost 12 bases and the V segment lost 0 bases, leaving 5 bases of the junction unmatched. The CDR3 runs 12 residues.

V usage is TRBV4-1 and J usage is TRBJ1-4; D uncertain. The CDR3 spans 16 residues. Trimming pared 8 bases from V and 5 bases from J, leaving 21 bases between. Germline CDR1 is MGHRA and CDR2 is YSYEKL. CDR3 protein: CASLPYLGRKNEKLFF. In DNA, the CDR3 is TGCGCCAGCCTCCCTTATTTAGGACGGAAGAATGAAAAACTGTTTTTT.

The rearrangement uses TRBV29-1 and TRBJ2-1; 10 bases fit TRBD2. The CDR3 spans 17 residues. The J segment lost 10 bases and the V segment lost 0 bases, leaving 15 bases of the junction unmatched. Germline-derived CDR1 and CDR2 are SQVTM and ANQGSEA. CDR3 sequence: CSVEDSLAGGVFNEQFF. The CDR3 nucleotides read TGCAGCGTTGAAGATTCCTTAGCGGGAGGTGTATTTAACGAGCAGTTCTTC.

The rearrangement joins TRBV2 to TRBJ1-6; D is perhaps TRBD1 (6 bases). Trimming cost V 1 base and J 5 bases, with 15 bases left between them. The CDR3 spans 17 residues. The V gene's germline CDR1 is SNHLY and CDR2 FYNNEI. CDR3 nucleotide sequence: TGTGCCAGCAGTGAAGGACTGGGGGGCTCGCATAATTCACCCCTCCACTTT. Protein: CASSEGLGGSHNSPLHF.

V gene TRBV9 combines with J gene TRBJ2-5; 10 bases are a match to TRBD2. Trimming cost V 2 bases and J 5 bases; bases outside gene matches: 3. The CDR3 has 14 amino acids. Per the germline V gene, CDR1 is SGDLS and CDR2 is YYNGEE. DNA for the CDR3: TGTGCCAGCAGCGTTAGCGGGGGGTCGGAGACCCAGTACTTC. It yields the protein CASSVSGGSETQYF.

The rearrangement links TRBV5-1 to TRBJ1-1; 12 positions agree with TRBD1. The CDR3 length is 17 residues. The germline V gene has CDR1 SGHRS and CDR2 YFSETQ. The junction had 7 bases not matched to a gene; V was cut back by 3 bases and J by 1 base. The CDR3 spells CASSWGDRGRGNTEAFF. In nucleotides, the CDR3 is TGCGCCAGCAGCTGGGGGGACAGGGGGCGAGGGAACACTGAAGCTTTCTTT.

V and J are TRBV7-9 and TRBJ1-1; D gene unclear. The CDR3 runs 11 residues. With 3 bases removed from V and 8 bases from J, the gap between germline ends came to 7 bases. Germline CDR1 and CDR2: SEHNR and FQNEAQ (reference sequence). As DNA, the CDR3 is TGTGCCAGCAGCTTGCGCGGGGAAGCTTTCTTT. It is translated as CASSLRGEAFF.

The chain links TRBV30 to TRBJ1-1; D remains unclear. V was clipped by 4 bases and J by 1 base, with 10 bases between them. The CDR3 is 13 amino acids. CDR1 and CDR2 (germline): GTSNPN, SVGIG (reference sequence). The CDR3 loop reads CAWKWPWNTEAFF. In nucleotides, the CDR3 is TGTGCCTGGAAATGGCCGTGGAACACTGAAGCTTTCTTT.

The V gene is TRBV6-5, the J gene TRBJ1-1; D is unresolved. CDR1 is MNHEY, CDR2 SVGAGI, per germline. V gave up 2 bases and J gave up 6 bases, with 4 bases separating them. The CDR3 has 11 amino acids. The CDR3 reads CASSYRSEAFF. The CDR3 DNA is TGTGCCAGCAGTTACAGGTCTGAAGCTTTCTTT.

This rearrangement joins TRBV19 to TRBJ2-5; TRBD1 aligns across 7 bases. There are 10 residues in the CDR3. After removal of 9 bases from V and 5 bases from J, the junction contained 0 bases not matched to a gene. Germline assignment: CDR1 LNHDA and CDR2 SQIVND (reference sequence). CDR3 loop: CASRGETQYF. The CDR3 nucleotides read TGTGCCAGCAGGGGGGAGACCCAGTACTTC.

The V and J genes are TRBV11-2 and TRBJ1-5, with D maybe TRBD1 (5 bases). This CDR3 is built from 13 residues. The V end was cut by 5 bases, the J end by 5 bases, with 10 bases between. Germline V gene sequence: CDR1 SGHAT, CDR2 FQNNGV. CDR3 in amino acids: CASSPRVDQPQHF. DNA of the CDR3: TGTGCCAGCAGCCCCAGGGTGGATCAGCCCCAGCATTTT. Full variable domain (outside the CDR3, taken from reference TRBV11-2 and TRBJ1-5): EAGVAQSPRYKIIEKRQSVAFWCNPISGHATLYWYQQILGQGPKLLIQFQNNGVVDDSQLPKDRFSAERLKGVDSTLKIQPAKLEDSAVYLCASSPRVDQPQHFGDGTRLSIL.

The chain joins TRBV27 to TRBJ2-3; TRBD1 agrees at 10 bases. Looked up from germline, CDR1 is MNHEY and CDR2 is SMNVEV (reference sequence). V was clipped by 7 bases and J by 3 bases; unmatched bases: 13. CDR3 length: 17 amino acids. The CDR3 nucleotides are TGTGCCAGCAATGGACAGGGGGAATTTGTAGGAACAGATACGCAGTATTTT. The encoded protein is CASNGQGEFVGTDTQYF.

This chain joins TRBV21-1 and TRBJ2-1. TRBV21-1 is a pseudogene locus. The CDR3 loop spans 20 amino acids. CDR3 in amino acids: CASSKTRPFSFSSSYNEQFF. CDR3 in DNA: TGTGCCAGCAGCAAAACACGACCCTTTTCTTTCTCCAGTTCCTACAATGAGCAGTTCTTC.

This clone is a singleton in its sample. The V gene is TRBV11-3, the J gene TRBJ2-1; D is unresolved. Per germline, CDR1 SGHNT and CDR2 YENEEA. Between the trimmed V and J ends, which lost 5 bases and 8 bases, there was a span of 16 bases. The CDR3 runs to 14 residues. CDR3 coding DNA: TGTGCCAGCAGCCCCCGTGAGGTAGAGGATGAGCAGTTCTTC. Its translation: CASSPREVEDEQFF.

In this sample, this clone turned up a few times. The chain joins TRBV5-6 to TRBJ2-7, with D maybe TRBD1 (6 bases). The CDR3 has 14 residues. Germline CDR1 and CDR2: SGHDT and YYEEEE. Trimming cost V 3 bases and J 3 bases, with 13 bases left between them. The CDR3 here is CASSSWVTGYEQYF. In nucleotides, the CDR3 is TGTGCCAGCAGCTCTTGGGTGACAGGCTACGAGCAGTACTTC.

DNA for the CDR3: TGTGCCAGCAGCCCGAAGGGGGCCGGCAATCAGCCCCAGCATTTT. Translated: CASSPKGAGNQPQHF. The V gene is TRBV7-9, the J gene TRBJ1-5; TRBD1 matches at 7 bases. J lost 2 bases, V lost 5 bases, and 6 bases had no gene match. From germline, CDR1 is SEHNR and CDR2 FQNEAQ (reference sequence). The length of the CDR3 is 15 residues.

The gene calls are TRBV6-5 and TRBJ1-1; TRBD1 might be the D (6 bases). Deletions cut 6 bases from V and 2 bases from J, with 16 bases between. Germline assignment: CDR1 MNHEY and CDR2 SVGAGI. The CDR3 spans 15 residues. Written as DNA, the CDR3 is TGTGCCAGCAGGCTATGGACAGACCTTAACACTGAAGCTTTCTTT. It codes for CASRLWTDLNTEAFF.

This clone was seen a few times. The V gene is TRBV27, the J gene TRBJ2-7; D not resolved. V lost 5 bases, J lost 4 bases, and 12 bases lay in between. This CDR3 is 13 amino acids long. Germline CDR1 MNHEY, CDR2 SMNVEV (reference sequence). This chain's CDR3 is CASSPTGGYEQYF. DNA for the CDR3: TGTGCCAGCAGTCCCACCGGTGGGTACGAGCAGTACTTC.

The chain couples TRBV27 to TRBJ2-7, with TRBD2 matching 7 bases. V was clipped by 0 bases and J by 7 bases; unmatched bases: 6. This CDR3 is 14 amino acids long. Germline V gives CDR1 MNHEY, CDR2 SMNVEV (reference sequence). For the CDR3, the DNA is TGTGCCAGCAGTTTATCGGGGAGGGCGCCAGAGCAGTACTTC. It translates to CASSLSGRAPEQYF.

This chain uses TRBV9 with TRBJ2-3; TRBD2 might be the D (7 bases). With 7 bases removed from V and 5 bases from J, the gap between germline ends came to 20 bases. Per germline, CDR1 SGDLS and CDR2 YYNGEE. The CDR3 is 15 residues long. The CDR3: CASHPSGGQGDTQYF. The CDR3 nucleotides are TGTGCCAGCCATCCCTCGGGGGGCCAGGGAGATACGCAGTATTTT.

This chain links TRBV2 with TRBJ2-7, with 7 positions matching TRBD1. V lost 6 bases and J lost 6; bases outside the gene matches: 14. Germline CDR1 is SNHLY and CDR2 is FYNNEI. This CDR3 comprises 15 residues. The CDR3 DNA sequence: TGTGCCAGCAGCTTCAGTCGGACAGGACGAGGCGAGCAGTACTTC. It specifies CASSFSRTGRGEQYF.

The rearrangement uses TRBV5-7 and TRBJ2-1; D is ambiguous. TRBV5-7 qualifies as an ORF whose function is uncertain. Trimming cost V 8 bases and J 4 bases, with 7 bases left between them. This CDR3 is 11 amino acids long. The CDR3, as DNA: TGTGCCAGTTTACCTTACAATGAGCAGTTCTTC. Translating it yields CASLPYNEQFF.